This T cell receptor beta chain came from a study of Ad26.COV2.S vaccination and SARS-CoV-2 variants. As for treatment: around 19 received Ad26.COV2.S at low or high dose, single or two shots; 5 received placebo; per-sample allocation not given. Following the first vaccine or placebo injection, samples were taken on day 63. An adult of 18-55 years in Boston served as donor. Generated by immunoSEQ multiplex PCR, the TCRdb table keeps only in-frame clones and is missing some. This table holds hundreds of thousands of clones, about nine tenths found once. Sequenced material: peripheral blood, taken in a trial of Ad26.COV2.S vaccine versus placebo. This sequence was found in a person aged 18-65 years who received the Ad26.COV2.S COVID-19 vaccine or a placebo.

The CDR3 DNA reads as TGTGCCAGCAGCTTAAATCGGGGGGACTATGGCTACACCTTC. As protein: CASSLNRGDYGYTF. The rearrangement uses TRBV7-2 and TRBJ1-2; D is possibly TRBD1 (5 bases). From germline, CDR1 is SGHTA and CDR2 FQGNSA. The V end lost 2 bases, the J end lost 3 bases, and 10 bases lay between the germline ends. This CDR3 region has 14 residues.